What follows is one TCR beta chain and its context. Its antigen is currently unknown. TCRdb's table, derived via immunoSEQ multiplex PCR, lists solely in-frame clones and lacks some. In the table there are about 140,000 clones, 80% to 95% of which are singletons. V was clipped by 3 bases and J by 7 bases; unmatched bases: 6. The CDR3 has 14 residues. Germline V gives CDR1 MGHRA, CDR2 YSYEKL. Combined were second doses at about 4 or about 12 weeks. This specimen belongs to a study of T cell responses to AZD1222 COVID-19 vaccine. Findings and limits, study-wide: Sampling captured repertoires only after the peak T cell response. Reports say nearly half of spike-specific TCRs go after unmutated variant regions. With two AZD1222 doses given, Spike-specific TCR breadth and depth both rose.

The sample in question was peripheral blood, obtained 28 days after the second AZD1222 dose. The clonotype originates from an adult who received the AZD1222 COVID-19 vaccine. V is TRBV4-1 and J is TRBJ1-2; 9 bases fit TRBD1. As DNA, the CDR3 is TGCGCCAGCAGCCAGCCGGGACAGGGTTTTGGCTACACCTTC. It codes for CASSQPGQGFGYTF.